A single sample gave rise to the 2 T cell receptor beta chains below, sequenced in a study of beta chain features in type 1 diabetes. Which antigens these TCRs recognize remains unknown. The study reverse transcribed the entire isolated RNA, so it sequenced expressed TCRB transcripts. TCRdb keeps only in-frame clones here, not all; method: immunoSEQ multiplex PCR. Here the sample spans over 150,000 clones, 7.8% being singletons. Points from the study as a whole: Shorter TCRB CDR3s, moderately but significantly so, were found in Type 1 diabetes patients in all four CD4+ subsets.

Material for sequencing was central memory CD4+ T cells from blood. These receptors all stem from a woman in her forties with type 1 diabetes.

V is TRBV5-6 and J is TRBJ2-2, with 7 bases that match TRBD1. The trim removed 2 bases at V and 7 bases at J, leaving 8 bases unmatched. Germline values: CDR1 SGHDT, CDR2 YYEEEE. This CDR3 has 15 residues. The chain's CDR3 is CASSFIAGGSGELFF. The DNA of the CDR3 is TGTGCCAGCAGCTTCATCGCAGGGGGTAGCGGGGAGCTGTTTTTT.

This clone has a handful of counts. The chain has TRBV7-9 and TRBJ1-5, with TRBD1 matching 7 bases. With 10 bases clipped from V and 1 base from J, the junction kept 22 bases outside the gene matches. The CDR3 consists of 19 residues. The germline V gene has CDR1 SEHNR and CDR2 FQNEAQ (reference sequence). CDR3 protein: CANTGGDREARRSNQPQHF. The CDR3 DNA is TGTGCCAATACCGGGGGAGACAGGGAGGCCCGACGGAGCAATCAGCCCCAGCATTTT.